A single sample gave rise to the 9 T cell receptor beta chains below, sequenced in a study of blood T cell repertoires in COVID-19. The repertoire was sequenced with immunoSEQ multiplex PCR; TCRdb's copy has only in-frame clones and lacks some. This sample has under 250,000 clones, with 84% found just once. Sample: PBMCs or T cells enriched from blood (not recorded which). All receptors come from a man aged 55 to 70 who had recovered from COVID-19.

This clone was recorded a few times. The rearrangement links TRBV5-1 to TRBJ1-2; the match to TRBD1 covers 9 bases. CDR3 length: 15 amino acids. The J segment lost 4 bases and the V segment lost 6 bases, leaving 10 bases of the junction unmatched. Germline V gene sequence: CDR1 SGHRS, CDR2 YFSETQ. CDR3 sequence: CASKPNRGLIYGYTF. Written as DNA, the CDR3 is TGCGCCAGCAAACCTAACAGGGGGCTCATCTATGGCTACACCTTC. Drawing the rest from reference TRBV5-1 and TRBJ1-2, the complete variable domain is KAGVTQTPRYLIKTRGQQVTLSCSPISGHRSVSWYQQTPGQGLQFLFEYFSETQRNKGNFPGRFSGRQFSNSRSEMNVSTLELGDSALYLCASKPNRGLIYGYTFGSGTRLTVV.

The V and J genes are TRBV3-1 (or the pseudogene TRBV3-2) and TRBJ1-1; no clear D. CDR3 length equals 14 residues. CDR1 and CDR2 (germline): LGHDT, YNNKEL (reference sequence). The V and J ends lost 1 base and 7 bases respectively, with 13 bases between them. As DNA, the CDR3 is TGTGCCAGCAGCCAAGTGAGGGCCTCCGGTGAAGCTTTCTTT. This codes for CASSQVRASGEAFF.

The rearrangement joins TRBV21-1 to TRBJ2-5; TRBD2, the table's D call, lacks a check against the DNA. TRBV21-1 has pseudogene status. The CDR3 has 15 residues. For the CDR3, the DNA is TGTGCCAGCAGCAAAGAAGGAACGGGGGAAGAGACCCAGTACTTC. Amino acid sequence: CASSKEGTGEETQYF.

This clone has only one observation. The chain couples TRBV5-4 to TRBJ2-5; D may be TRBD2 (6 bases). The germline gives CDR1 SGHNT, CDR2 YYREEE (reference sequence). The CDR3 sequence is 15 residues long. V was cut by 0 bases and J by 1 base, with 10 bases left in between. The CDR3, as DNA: TGTGCCAGCAGCTTGGCCCAGGGAGGCCAAGAGACCCAGTACTTC. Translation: CASSLAQGGQETQYF.

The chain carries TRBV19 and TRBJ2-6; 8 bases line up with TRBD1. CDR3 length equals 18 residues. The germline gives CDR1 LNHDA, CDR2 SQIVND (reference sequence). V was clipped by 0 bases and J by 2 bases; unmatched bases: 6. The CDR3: CASSIDVQGAAGANVLTF. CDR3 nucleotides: TGTGCCAGTAGTATAGATGTTCAGGGGGCGGCTGGGGCCAACGTCCTGACTTTC.

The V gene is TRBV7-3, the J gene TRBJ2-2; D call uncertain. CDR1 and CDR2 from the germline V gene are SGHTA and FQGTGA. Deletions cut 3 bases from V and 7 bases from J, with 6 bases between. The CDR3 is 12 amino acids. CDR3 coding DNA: TGTGCCAGCAGCTTTTCGAGCGGGGAGCTGTTTTTT. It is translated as CASSFSSGELFF. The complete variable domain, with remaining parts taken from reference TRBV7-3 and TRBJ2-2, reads GAGVSQTPSNKVTEKGKYVELRCDPISGHTALYWYRQSLGQGPEFLIYFQGTGAADDSGLPNDRFFAVRPEGSVSTLKIQRTERGDSAVYLCASSFSSGELFFGEGSRLTVL.

In nucleotides, the CDR3 is TGTGCCAGCAGTCTACGGACAGGGGGTCAGCCCCAGCATTTT. Amino acids: CASSLRTGGQPQHF. The V and J genes are TRBV7-8 and TRBJ1-5; 10 bases fit TRBD1. This CDR3 is 14 amino acids long. CDR1 and CDR2 (germline): SGHVS, FQNEAQ. The ends lost 6 bases at V and 6 bases at J; junction bases unmatched: 5.

This CDR3 is CASSYSSGRAFGQFF. The CDR3 DNA follows: TGTGCCAGCAGTTACTCTAGCGGGCGGGCATTCGGGCAGTTCTTC. V usage is TRBV6-2 or TRBV6-3 and J usage is TRBJ2-1, with TRBD2 matching 7 bases. This CDR3 region has 15 residues. The ends lost 0 bases at V and 12 bases at J; junction bases unmatched: 11. Per germline, CDR1 MNHEY and CDR2 SVGEGT.

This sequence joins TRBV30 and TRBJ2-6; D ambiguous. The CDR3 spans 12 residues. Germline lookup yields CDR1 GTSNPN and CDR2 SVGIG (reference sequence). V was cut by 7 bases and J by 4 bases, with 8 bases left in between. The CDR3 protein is CASTRGANVLTF. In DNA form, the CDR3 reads TGTGCCTCCACTCGAGGGGCCAACGTCCTGACTTTC.